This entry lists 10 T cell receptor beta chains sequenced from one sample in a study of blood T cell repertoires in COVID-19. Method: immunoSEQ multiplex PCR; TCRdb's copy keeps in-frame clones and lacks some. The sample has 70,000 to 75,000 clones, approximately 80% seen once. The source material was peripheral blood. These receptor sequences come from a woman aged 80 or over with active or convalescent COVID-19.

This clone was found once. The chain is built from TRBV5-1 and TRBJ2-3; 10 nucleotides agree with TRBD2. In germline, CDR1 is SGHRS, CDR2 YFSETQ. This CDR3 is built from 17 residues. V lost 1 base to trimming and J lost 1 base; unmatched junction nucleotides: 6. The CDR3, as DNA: TGCGCCAGCAGCTTGCCTAATCTAGCGGGGGGCACAGATACGCAGTATTTT. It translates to CASSLPNLAGGTDTQYF.

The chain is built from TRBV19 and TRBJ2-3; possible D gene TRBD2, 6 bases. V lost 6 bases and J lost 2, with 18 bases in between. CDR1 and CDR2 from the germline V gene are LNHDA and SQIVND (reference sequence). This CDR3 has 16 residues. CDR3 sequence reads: CASRGGGGAPTDTQYF. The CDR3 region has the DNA TGTGCCAGTAGGGGGGGTGGGGGAGCCCCCACAGATACGCAGTATTTT.

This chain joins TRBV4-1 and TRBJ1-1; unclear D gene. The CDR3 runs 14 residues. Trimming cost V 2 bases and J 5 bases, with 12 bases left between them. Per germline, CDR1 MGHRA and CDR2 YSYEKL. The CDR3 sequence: CASSQFASRTEAFF. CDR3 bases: TGCGCCAGCAGCCAATTCGCTAGCAGGACTGAAGCTTTCTTT.

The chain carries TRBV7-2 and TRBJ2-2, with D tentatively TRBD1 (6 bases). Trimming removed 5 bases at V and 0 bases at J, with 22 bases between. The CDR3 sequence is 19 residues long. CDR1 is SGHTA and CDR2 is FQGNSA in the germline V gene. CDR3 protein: CASSPYYIWTASNTGELFF. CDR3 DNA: TGTGCCAGCAGCCCATATTACATTTGGACAGCTTCGAACACCGGGGAGCTGTTTTTT.

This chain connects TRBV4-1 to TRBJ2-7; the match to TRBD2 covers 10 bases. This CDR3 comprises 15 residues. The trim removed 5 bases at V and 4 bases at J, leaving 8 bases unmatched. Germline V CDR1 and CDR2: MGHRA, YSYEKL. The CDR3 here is CASSFLGLAEYEQYF. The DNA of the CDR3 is TGCGCCAGCAGCTTTCTCGGACTAGCGGAATACGAGCAGTACTTC.

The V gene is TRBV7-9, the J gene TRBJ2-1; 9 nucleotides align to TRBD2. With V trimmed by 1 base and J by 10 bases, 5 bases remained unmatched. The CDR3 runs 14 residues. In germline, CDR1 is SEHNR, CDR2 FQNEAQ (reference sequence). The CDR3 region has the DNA TGTGCCAGCAGCTTAGGTCTAGCGGGAAACGAGCAGTTCTTC. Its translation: CASSLGLAGNEQFF.

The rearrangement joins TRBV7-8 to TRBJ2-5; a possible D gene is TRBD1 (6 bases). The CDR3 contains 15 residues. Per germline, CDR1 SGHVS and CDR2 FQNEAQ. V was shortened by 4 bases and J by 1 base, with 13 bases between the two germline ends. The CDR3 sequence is CASSSNTGRQETQYF. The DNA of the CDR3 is TGTGCCAGCAGCTCCAATACAGGGCGCCAAGAGACCCAGTACTTC.

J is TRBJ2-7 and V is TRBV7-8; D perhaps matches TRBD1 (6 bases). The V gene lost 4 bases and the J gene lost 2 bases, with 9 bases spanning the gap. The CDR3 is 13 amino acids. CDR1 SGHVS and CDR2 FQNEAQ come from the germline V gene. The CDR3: CASSSTGPYEQYF. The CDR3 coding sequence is TGTGCCAGCAGCTCGACAGGCCCCTACGAGCAGTACTTC.

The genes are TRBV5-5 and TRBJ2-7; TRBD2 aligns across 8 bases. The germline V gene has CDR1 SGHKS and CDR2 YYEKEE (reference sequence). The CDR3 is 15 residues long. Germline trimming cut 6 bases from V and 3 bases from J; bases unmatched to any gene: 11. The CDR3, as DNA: TGTGCCAGCATTCCCGGGGCGGGAGGATTCTACGAGCAGTACTTC. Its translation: CASIPGAGGFYEQYF. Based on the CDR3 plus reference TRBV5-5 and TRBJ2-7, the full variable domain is DAGVTQSPTHLIKTRGQQVTLRCSPISGHKSVSWYQQVLGQGPQFIFQYYEKEERGRGNFPDRFSARQFPNYSSELNVNALLLGDSALYLCASIPGAGGFYEQYFGPGTRLTVT.

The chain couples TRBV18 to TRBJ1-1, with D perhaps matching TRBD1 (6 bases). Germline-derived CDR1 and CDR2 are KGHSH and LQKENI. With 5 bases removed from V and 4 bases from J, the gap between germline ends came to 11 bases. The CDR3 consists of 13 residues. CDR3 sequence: CASSSTGSTEAFF. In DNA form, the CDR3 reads TGTGCCAGCTCATCCACAGGGAGCACTGAAGCTTTCTTT.